The rows below give T cell receptor beta chains drawn from one sample of a study of blood T cells in healthy people across ages. TCRdb redid the calling of the 5' RACE reads with MiXCR, one entry per CDR3 protein. The profile shows fewer than 1 million distinct CDR3 sequences, under 45% of them singletons. Source material: blood. These receptors came from a man in his 60s in good health. Both conserved end residues are part of each CDR3. The order of the fields is D gene, V gene, clone size, CDR3 length, J gene, CDR3 protein, CDR3 DNA. The D gene is left open where the match is weak. Clone size appears in some rows only: once, few, many, or a class for an expanded clone.

TRBD2,TRBV11-2,few,15,TRBJ2-1,CASSPSQRGYNEQFF,TGTGCCAGCAGCCCCTCCCAGCGGGGGTACAATGAGCAGTTCTTC
TRBD2,TRBV7-2,few,19,TRBJ2-7,CASSLALRLAGGGGSEQYF,TGTGCCAGCAGCTTAGCGCTGAGACTAGCGGGGGGGGGTGGGAGCGAGCAGTACTTC
TRBD2,TRBV12-3/TRBV12-4,few,13,TRBJ2-1,CASSNGGYNEQFF,TGTGCCAGCAGTAACGGGGGGTACAATGAGCAGTTCTTC
NA,TRBV20-1,NA,18,TRBJ1-6,CSARDRGRGTSYNSPLHF,TGCAGTGCTAGAGACAGGGGCAGGGGAACCTCCTATAATTCACCCCTCCACTTT
TRBD1,TRBV27,few,17,TRBJ1-1,CASNKGGSGGMNTEAFF,TGTGCCAGCAACAAGGGTGGGTCAGGGGGAATGAACACTGAAGCTTTCTTT
TRBD1,TRBV5-1,few,13,TRBJ2-5,CASRDRNKETQYF,TGCGCCAGCAGGGACAGGAACAAAGAGACCCAGTACTTC
NA,TRBV5-1,NA,14,TRBJ2-7,CASSLFRANNEQYF,TGCGCCAGCAGCTTGTTTAGGGCAAATAACGAGCAGTACTTC
NA,TRBV11-2,NA,14,TRBJ2-5,CASSTSVGQETQYF,TGTGCCAGCAGCACTAGTGTCGGCCAAGAGACCCAGTACTTC
NA,TRBV20-1,few,14,TRBJ1-2,CSASNKGVTCGYTF,TGCAGTGCTAGTAATAAAGGGGTTACTTGTGGCTACACCTTC
NA,TRBV20-1,few,13,TRBJ2-7,CSASDGVSYEQYF,TGCAGTGCTAGTGACGGGGTGTCCTACGAGCAGTACTTC
NA,TRBV9,few,15,TRBJ2-3,CASSVEGGNTDTQYF,TGTGCCAGCAGCGTAGAGGGGGGAAACACAGATACGCAGTATTTT